The 14 T cell receptor beta chains below come from one sample, sequenced in a study of blood T cell repertoires in COVID-19. Profiled with immunoSEQ multiplex PCR; TCRdb holds only in-frame clones, not every one. Here the sample spans 300,000 to 350,000 clones, 85% to 90% being singletons. Source material: peripheral blood. The receptors derive from a woman aged 30 to 39 with COVID-19, enrolled during active disease.

V is TRBV7-8 and J is TRBJ1-1, with 9 bases aligning to TRBD1. From germline, CDR1 is SGHVS and CDR2 FQNEAQ. The V and J ends lost 5 bases and 10 bases, in that order; junction bases with no gene match: 17. This CDR3 is built from 16 residues. CDR3 coding DNA: TGTGCCAGCAGCCCGAATACCCGACAGGGGGGCCTTGGAGCTTTCTTT. Its protein is CASSPNTRQGGLGAFF.

The chain links TRBV6-5 to TRBJ1-1; no firm D call. Germline loops: CDR1 MNHEY, CDR2 SVGAGI. This CDR3 has 12 residues. The ends were cut back, 6 bases at V and 9 bases at J, with 14 bases in the middle. CDR3 nucleotides: TGTGCCAGCAGGGCTGCCCAAAGTAAAGCTTTCTTT. Translation gives CASRAAQSKAFF.

This clone came up once. This sample includes further DNA sequences coding for the same CDR3. The chain uses TRBV27 and TRBJ2-1; 13 nucleotides agree with TRBD2. The CDR3 sequence is 15 residues long. The germline V gene has CDR1 MNHEY and CDR2 SMNVEV (reference sequence). With V trimmed by 3 bases and J by 4 bases, 0 bases remained unmatched. The CDR3 nucleotides are TGTGCCAGCAGTTTGGGACTAGCGGGGTACAATGAGCAGTTCTTC. It encodes CASSLGLAGYNEQFF.

This rearrangement joins TRBV4-1 to TRBJ1-1; D ambiguous. The V gene's germline CDR1 is MGHRA and CDR2 YSYEKL. Trimming took off 0 bases at V and 1 base at J, with 15 bases between the two ends. CDR3 length: 17 residues. CDR3 in amino acids: CASSQDPAARGNTEAFF. The CDR3 nucleotides are TGCGCCAGCAGCCAAGACCCCGCCGCCCGGGGGAACACTGAAGCTTTCTTT.

The J gene is TRBJ2-5, the V gene TRBV2; 9 positions match TRBD1. J gave up 5 bases and V 8 bases, and 0 bases lay outside the gene matches. Looked up from germline, CDR1 is SNHLY and CDR2 is FYNNEI. The CDR3 length is 11 residues. CDR3 loop: CASDRGETQYF. The CDR3 DNA sequence: TGTGCCAGCGACAGGGGGGAGACCCAGTACTTC.

The chain uses TRBV5-4 and TRBJ2-7; the D gene is possibly TRBD2 (6 bases). CDR3 length: 16 residues. CDR1 is SGHNT and CDR2 is YYREEE in the germline V gene (reference sequence). V lost 4 bases and J lost 0, with 17 bases in between. The CDR3, as DNA: TGTGCCAGCAGCCCCGGTGGGGCGGGAAACTCCTACGAGCAGTACTTC. Amino acids: CASSPGGAGNSYEQYF.

The V gene is TRBV6-2 or TRBV6-3, the J gene TRBJ2-7; the D gene is possibly TRBD1 (6 bases). This CDR3 region has 14 residues. Per germline, CDR1 MNHEY and CDR2 SVGEGT. The germline V and J ends were trimmed by 1 base and 5 bases, with 12 bases remaining between them. CDR3 region: CASSYYTGSHEQYF. The CDR3 coding sequence is TGTGCCAGCAGTTACTACACAGGGAGCCACGAGCAGTACTTC.

The chain uses TRBV4-1 and TRBJ1-1; TRBD1 aligns across 9 bases. The junction had 9 bases not matched to a gene; V was cut back by 2 bases and J by 11 bases. Germline V CDR1 and CDR2: MGHRA, YSYEKL. The CDR3 consists of 14 residues. CDR3 in DNA: TGCGCCAGCAGCCAATTACTGGGGACAGGGAAGGCTTTCTTT. It yields the protein CASSQLLGTGKAFF.

J is TRBJ1-5 and V is TRBV3-1 (or the pseudogene TRBV3-2); 10 bases match TRBD1. This CDR3 spans 15 amino acids. The junction had 3 bases not matched to a gene; V was cut back by 3 bases and J by 4 bases. Germline V CDR1 and CDR2: LGHDT, YNNKEL (reference sequence). The CDR3 DNA reads as TGTGCCAGCAGCCACTCGGGACAGGGGAATCAGCCCCAGCATTTT. This encodes CASSHSGQGNQPQHF.

This rearrangement joins TRBV9 to TRBJ2-3; 8 bases match TRBD2. V trimming: 4 bases; J trimming: 2 bases; junction bases outside the gene matches: 18. Germline V gene lookup returns CDR1 SGDLS and CDR2 YYNGEE. There are 19 residues in the CDR3. The chain's CDR3 is CASSPYGRETGLLTDTQYF. CDR3 nucleotides: TGTGCCAGCAGCCCGTACGGGAGGGAAACAGGATTACTCACAGATACGCAGTATTTT.

The CDR3 coding sequence is TGTGCCAGTGACCCGGACAGGGTCGACCGAGAGACCCAGTACTTC. It yields the protein CASDPDRVDRETQYF. V is TRBV2 and J is TRBJ2-5; 8 nucleotides match TRBD1. The CDR3 is 15 residues long. CDR1 and CDR2 from the germline V gene are SNHLY and FYNNEI. V shed 9 bases, J shed 4 bases, and the junction held 13 bases outside the gene matches.

The gene calls are TRBV2 and TRBJ2-7; weak D call: TRBD2 (6 bases). The CDR3 consists of 16 residues. V shed 5 bases and J shed 5 bases, with 22 bases lying between them. From germline, CDR1 is SNHLY and CDR2 FYNNEI. CDR3 region: CASSSSPRGKPDEQYF. Here the CDR3 DNA reads TGTGCCAGCAGTTCGTCACCACGGGGGAAGCCTGACGAGCAGTACTTC. The full variable domain, with the rest looked up from reference TRBV2 and TRBJ2-7, is EPEVTQTPSHQVTQMGQEVILRCVPISNHLYFYWYRQILGQKVEFLVSFYNNEISEKSEIFDDQFSVERPDGSNFTLKIRSTKLEDSAMYFCASSSSPRGKPDEQYFGPGTRLTVT.

V and J are TRBV9 and TRBJ1-6; 8 positions match TRBD1. Looked up from germline, CDR1 is SGDLS and CDR2 is YYNGEE. This CDR3 is 16 amino acids long. V dropped 3 bases and J dropped 11; count of bases not matched to a gene: 13. This CDR3 reads CASSAGRGQGGTPLHF. The CDR3 DNA sequence: TGTGCCAGCAGCGCTGGAAGAGGACAGGGCGGGACACCCCTCCACTTT.

This rearrangement joins TRBV5-1 to TRBJ2-5; the match to TRBD1 covers 7 bases. This CDR3 comprises 15 residues. In germline, CDR1 is SGHRS, CDR2 YFSETQ. With 4 bases clipped from V and 4 bases from J, the junction kept 10 bases outside the gene matches. The CDR3 protein is CASSPKDREGETQYF. The CDR3 bases are TGCGCCAGCAGCCCCAAAGACAGGGAAGGAGAGACCCAGTACTTC.